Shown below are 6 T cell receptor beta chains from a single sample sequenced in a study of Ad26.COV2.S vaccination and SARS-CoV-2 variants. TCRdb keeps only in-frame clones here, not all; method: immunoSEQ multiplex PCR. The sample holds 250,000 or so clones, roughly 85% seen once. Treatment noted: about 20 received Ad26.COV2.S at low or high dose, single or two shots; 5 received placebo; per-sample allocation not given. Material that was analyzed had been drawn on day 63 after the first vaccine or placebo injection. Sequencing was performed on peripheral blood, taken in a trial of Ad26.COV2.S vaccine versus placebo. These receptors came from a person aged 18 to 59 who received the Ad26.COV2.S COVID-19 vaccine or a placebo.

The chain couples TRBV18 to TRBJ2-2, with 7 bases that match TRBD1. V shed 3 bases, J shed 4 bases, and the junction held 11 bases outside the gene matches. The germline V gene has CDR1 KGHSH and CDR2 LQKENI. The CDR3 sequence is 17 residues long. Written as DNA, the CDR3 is TGTGCCAGCTCACCCCGAACTTCGACAGGGAGCACCGGGGAGCTGTTTTTT. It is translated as CASSPRTSTGSTGELFF.

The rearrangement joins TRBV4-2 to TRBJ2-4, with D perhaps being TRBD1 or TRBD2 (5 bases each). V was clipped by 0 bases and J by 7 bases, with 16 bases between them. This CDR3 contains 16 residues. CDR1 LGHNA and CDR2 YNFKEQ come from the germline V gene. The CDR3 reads CASSQEGVRIRNIQYF. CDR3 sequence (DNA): TGTGCCAGCAGCCAAGAGGGGGTGAGGATAAGGAACATTCAGTACTTC.

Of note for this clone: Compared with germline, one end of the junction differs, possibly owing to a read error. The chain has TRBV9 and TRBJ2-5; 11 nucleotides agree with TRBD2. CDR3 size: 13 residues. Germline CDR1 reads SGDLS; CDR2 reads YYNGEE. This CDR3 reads CASSVEGSGGAHF. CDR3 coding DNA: TGTGCCAGCAGCGTAGAGGGTAGCGGGGGGGCTCACTTC.

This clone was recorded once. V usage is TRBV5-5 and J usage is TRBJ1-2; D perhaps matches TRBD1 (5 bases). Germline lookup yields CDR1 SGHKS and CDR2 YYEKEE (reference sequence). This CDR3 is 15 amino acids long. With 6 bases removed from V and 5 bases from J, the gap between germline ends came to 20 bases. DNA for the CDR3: TGTGCCAGCAAACCCGTAACGAGGGGATTGTATGGCTACACCTTC. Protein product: CASKPVTRGLYGYTF.

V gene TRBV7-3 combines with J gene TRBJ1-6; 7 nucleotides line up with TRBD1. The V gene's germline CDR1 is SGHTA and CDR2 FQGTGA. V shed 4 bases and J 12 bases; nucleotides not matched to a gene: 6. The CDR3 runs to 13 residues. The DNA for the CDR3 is TGTGCCAGCAGCTCCCGACAGGGAAGACCCCTCCACTTT. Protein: CASSSRQGRPLHF.

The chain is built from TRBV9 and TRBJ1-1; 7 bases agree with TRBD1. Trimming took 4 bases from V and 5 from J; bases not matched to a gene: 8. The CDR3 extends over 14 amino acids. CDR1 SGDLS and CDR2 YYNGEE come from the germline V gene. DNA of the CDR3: TGTGCCAGCAGCCCACAAACAGGGGTAACTGAAGCTTTCTTT. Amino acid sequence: CASSPQTGVTEAFF.